Each of the 29 T cell receptor beta chains below was sequenced from the same sample in a study of vaccination and CD4 T cells after COVID-19. Researchers used the Oncomine TCR Beta short-read assay to sequence DNA from cultured CD4+ T cells. TCRdb passed the PCR reads through MiXCR, listing each CDR3 protein once. The sample consists of around 14,000 distinct CDR3 sequences, 45% to 70% of them appearing once. These TCRs are of unknown antigen specificity. Treatment in this sample: roughly 10-day PBMC culture with coronavirus spike peptide pools or control peptides (ViraFEST assay). The specimen comprised CD4+ T cells from blood, cultured in vitro, sampled before SARS-CoV-2 vaccination. The receptor set was obtained from a human donor who had recovered from COVID-19.

In this sample, this clonotype turned up a few times. The chain recombines TRBV6-1 with TRBJ1-6; 8 bases are a match to TRBD1. Per the germline V gene, CDR1 is MNHNS and CDR2 is SASEGT. The CDR3 runs to 16 residues. V trimming: 0 bases; J trimming: 11 bases; junction bases outside the gene matches: 9. The CDR3 spells CASSEAGTRQGTPLHF. CDR3 nucleotides: TGTGCCAGCAGTGAAGCGGGGACCAGACAGGGGACACCCCTCCACTTT.

The table lists this clonotype with a few counts. V is TRBV15 and J is TRBJ2-2; D is possibly TRBD1 (5 bases). CDR3 length: 15 residues. In germline, CDR1 is LNHNV, CDR2 YYDKDF (reference sequence). Trimming pared 5 bases from V and 2 bases from J, leaving 12 bases between. The CDR3 DNA reads as TGTGCCACCAGCTCGGGCAGGGTAAACACCGGGGAGCTGTTTTTT. It translates to CATSSGRVNTGELFF.

The CDR3 sequence is CASSDLTGTEAFF. The CDR3, as DNA: TGTGCCAGCAGTGATCTCACAGGGACTGAAGCTTTCTTT. J is TRBJ1-1 and V is TRBV25-1, with a weak D call TRBD1 (6 bases). Trimming took 3 bases from V and 5 from J, leaving 10 bases between them. This CDR3 comprises 13 residues. Germline V gene data show CDR1 as MGHDK and CDR2 as SYGVNS.

The sample holds a few counts of this clonotype. The CDR3 reads CASSLGQGSNQPQHF. The DNA for the CDR3 is TGTGCCAGCAGTTTAGGGCAGGGGAGCAATCAGCCCCAGCATTTT. The chain couples TRBV27 to TRBJ1-5, with a weak D call TRBD1 (6 bases). V was trimmed by 2 bases and J by 1 base, leaving 9 bases between them. The CDR3 length is 15 residues. CDR1 MNHEY and CDR2 SMNVEV come from the germline V gene (reference sequence).

The chain joins TRBV19 to TRBJ2-6, with 9 positions matching TRBD1. V trimming: 5 bases; J trimming: 0 bases; junction bases outside the gene matches: 11. This CDR3 is 19 amino acids long. The V gene's germline CDR1 is LNHDA and CDR2 SQIVND (reference sequence). The CDR3 here is CASSARTGVGVSGANVLTF. CDR3 bases: TGTGCCAGTAGTGCCCGGACAGGGGTGGGGGTCTCTGGGGCCAACGTCCTGACTTTC.

This clonotype was detected only once. The V and J genes are TRBV2 and TRBJ2-5; 7 bases line up with TRBD1. This CDR3 region has 13 residues. V lost 6 bases and J lost 2; bases outside the gene matches: 3. Germline CDR1 SNHLY, CDR2 FYNNEI. CDR3 nucleotide sequence: TGTGCCAGCAGCGGACAGGAGCAAGAGACCCAGTACTTC. It is translated as CASSGQEQETQYF.

This clonotype was detected a few times. This chain connects TRBV6-1 to TRBJ1-5, with D tentatively TRBD1 (6 bases). CDR1 is MNHNS, CDR2 SASEGT, per germline. The germline V and J ends were trimmed by 5 bases and 4 bases, with 9 bases remaining between them. The CDR3 runs to 13 residues. CDR3: CASSRGGNQPQHF. The CDR3 coding sequence is TGTGCCAGCAGTCGAGGGGGGAATCAGCCCCAGCATTTT.

The J gene is TRBJ1-1, the V gene TRBV7-2; maybe TRBD1 (6 bases). The CDR3 spans 13 residues. The V and J ends lost 2 bases and 6 bases respectively, with 10 bases between them. The germline gives CDR1 SGHTA, CDR2 FQGNSA. The CDR3 DNA follows: TGTGCCAGCAGCTTAAACAGGGATTCTGAAGCTTTCTTT. Protein: CASSLNRDSEAFF.

The chain is built from TRBV19 and TRBJ2-5; a weak D match, TRBD2 (6 bases). CDR3 size: 16 residues. V was clipped by 1 base and J by 2 bases, with 14 bases between them. The germline V gene has CDR1 LNHDA and CDR2 SQIVND (reference sequence). The CDR3 DNA reads as TGTGCCAGTAGTATAGGAGGGGTTGGGGGGCAAGAGACCCAGTACTTC. It specifies CASSIGGVGGQETQYF.

The chain couples TRBV6-1 to TRBJ2-7, with a weak D call TRBD2 (5 bases). Per germline, CDR1 MNHNS and CDR2 SASEGT. There are 16 residues in the CDR3. Trimming removed 1 base at V and 4 bases at J, with 17 bases between. CDR3 sequence: CASSEEEVSRGYEQYF. The CDR3 nucleotides are TGTGCCAGCAGTGAAGAGGAGGTTTCGAGAGGTTACGAGCAGTACTTC.

This clonotype came up a few times. V and J are TRBV7-9 and TRBJ1-4; TRBD1 aligns across 7 bases. The CDR3 loop spans 17 amino acids. Germline V gene data show CDR1 as SEHNR and CDR2 as FQNEAQ (reference sequence). The V segment lost 2 bases and the J segment 0 bases; nucleotides outside the gene matches: 6. Here the CDR3 reads CASSLYPGGTTNEKLFF. CDR3 sequence (DNA): TGTGCCAGCAGCTTATACCCAGGGGGGACAACTAATGAAAAACTGTTTTTT.

The CDR3 loop reads CASSTRGGNQPQHF. CDR3 bases: TGTGCCAGCAGCACCAGGGGAGGCAATCAGCCCCAGCATTTT. The chain carries TRBV7-2 and TRBJ1-5; tentatively, D is TRBD1 (6 bases). Germline CDR1 reads SGHTA; CDR2 reads FQGNSA. Trimming took off 5 bases at V and 2 bases at J, with 10 bases between the two ends. CDR3 length equals 14 residues.

The J gene is TRBJ1-2, the V gene TRBV6-1; D gene unclear. The germline V gene encodes CDR1 MNHNS and CDR2 SASEGT. V lost 6 bases, J lost 10 bases, and 18 bases lay in between. The length of the CDR3 is 13 residues. The CDR3 coding sequence is TGTGCCAGCAGACCACCAAGTGAAGCCGACTACACCTTC. It encodes CASRPPSEADYTF.

The chain uses TRBV7-8 and TRBJ2-7, with 10 bases aligning to TRBD1. CDR3 length: 16 amino acids. The V and J ends lost 6 bases and 5 bases, in that order; junction bases with no gene match: 13. The germline gives CDR1 SGHVS, CDR2 FQNEAQ. The CDR3 loop is CASSKPRDRGSHEQYF. DNA for the CDR3: TGTGCCAGCAGTAAACCACGGGACAGGGGAAGCCACGAGCAGTACTTC.

J is TRBJ2-2 and V is TRBV6-1; no definite D call. Germline values: CDR1 MNHNS, CDR2 SASEGT. The CDR3 covers 14 residues. The V gene lost 2 bases and the J gene lost 6 bases, with 10 bases spanning the gap. The CDR3 loop is CASSELPRAGELFF. In nucleotides, the CDR3 is TGTGCCAGCAGTGAACTACCCCGGGCCGGGGAGCTGTTTTTT.

V gene TRBV24-1 combines with J gene TRBJ2-1; D gene uncertain. Trimming cost V 2 bases and J 5 bases, with 3 bases left between them. Germline CDR1 KGHDR, CDR2 SFDVKD. The CDR3 spans 12 residues. The CDR3 DNA sequence: TGTGCCACCAGTGATTATAACAATGAGCAGTTCTTC. This sequence encodes CATSDYNNEQFF.

This clonotype appeared a few times. CDR3 in DNA: TGTGCCAGCAGTATACAGGGAGCGCCGCGCGATTCACCCCTCCACTTT. Translating gives CASSIQGAPRDSPLHF. The chain is built from TRBV28 and TRBJ1-6; weak D call: TRBD1 (6 bases). Germline CDR1 reads MDHEN; CDR2 reads SYDVKM. V dropped 5 bases and J dropped 8 bases, with 19 bases sitting between them. This CDR3 comprises 16 residues.

The J gene is TRBJ2-5, the V gene TRBV20-1; the D gene could be TRBD1 or TRBD2 (5 bases each). The CDR3 loop spans 14 amino acids. V lost 6 bases, J lost 2 bases, and 16 bases lay in between. The germline CDR1 and CDR2 sequences are DFQATT and SNEGSKA (reference sequence). The CDR3 nucleotides read TGCAGTGCAACCCGGGACGCGACTCAAGAGACCCAGTACTTC. It yields the protein CSATRDATQETQYF.

J is TRBJ2-2 and V is TRBV7-3; no definite D call. Per germline, CDR1 SGHTA and CDR2 FQGTGA. The V gene lost 1 base and the J gene lost 5 bases, with 8 bases spanning the gap. This CDR3 is built from 14 residues. For the CDR3, the DNA is TGTGCCAGCAGCTTAAGTCCCGCTACCGGGGAGCTGTTTTTT. This codes for CASSLSPATGELFF. Full variable domain (rest looked up from reference TRBV7-3 and TRBJ2-2): GAGVSQTPSNKVTEKGKYVELRCDPISGHTALYWYRQSLGQGPEFLIYFQGTGAADDSGLPNDRFFAVRPEGSVSTLKIQRTERGDSAVYLCASSLSPATGELFFGEGSRLTVL.

V gene TRBV5-1 combines with J gene TRBJ1-2, with D possibly being TRBD1 (5 bases). V was clipped by 4 bases and J by 3 bases, with 10 bases between them. The germline V gene encodes CDR1 SGHRS and CDR2 YFSETQ. The CDR3 extends over 13 amino acids. The CDR3 sequence is CASSLGADYGYTF. The DNA for the CDR3 is TGCGCCAGCAGCCTTGGGGCCGACTATGGCTACACCTTC.

The rearrangement joins TRBV20-1 to TRBJ2-1; 7 positions match TRBD1. Germline V gene data show CDR1 as DFQATT and CDR2 as SNEGSKA (reference sequence). J gave up 0 bases and V 6 bases, and 5 bases lay outside the gene matches. This CDR3 comprises 14 residues. The CDR3: CSAPTGVSYNEQFF. The CDR3 coding sequence is TGCAGTGCGCCCACAGGGGTCTCCTACAATGAGCAGTTCTTC.

The chain joins TRBV6-5 to TRBJ2-7; D possibly corresponds to TRBD2 (5 bases). The CDR3 totals 17 residues. Germline CDR1 is MNHEY and CDR2 is SVGAGI. V gave up 0 bases and J gave up 5 bases, with 20 bases separating them. The CDR3 bases are TGTGCCAGCAGTTACTCGGTCTCAGAGGGAAACAACCACGAGCAGTACTTC. Translating gives CASSYSVSEGNNHEQYF.

In DNA form, the CDR3 reads TGTGCCAGCAGCTTACTAGCGGGACCATACGAGCAGTACTTC. This gives the protein CASSLLAGPYEQYF. The chain recombines TRBV7-3 with TRBJ2-7; TRBD2 matches 9 bases. The CDR3 covers 14 residues. Trimming took 2 bases from V and 4 from J; bases not matched to a gene: 3. CDR1 and CDR2 from the germline V gene are SGHTA and FQGTGA.

This clonotype has only a few counts. This chain connects TRBV19 to TRBJ1-5; D ambiguous. The CDR3 consists of 15 residues. Deletions cut 0 bases from V and 7 bases from J, with 13 bases between. Germline V gene sequence: CDR1 LNHDA, CDR2 SQIVND (reference sequence). This chain's CDR3 is CASSIDGNPYQPQHF. Written as DNA, the CDR3 is TGTGCCAGTAGTATAGATGGCAACCCCTACCAGCCCCAGCATTTT.

The CDR3 sequence: CSAGRTEAFF. DNA of the CDR3: TGCAGTGCTGGGCGAACTGAAGCTTTCTTT. V and J are TRBV20-1 and TRBJ1-1; no clear D gene. The CDR3 is 10 residues long. V lost 5 bases to trimming and J lost 5 bases, with 6 bases between them. The germline gives CDR1 DFQATT, CDR2 SNEGSKA (reference sequence).

The rearrangement links TRBV7-2 to TRBJ2-7; a weak D match, TRBD2 (5 bases). Germline lookup yields CDR1 SGHTA and CDR2 FQGNSA. The CDR3 has 14 residues. V was shortened by 5 bases and J by 0 bases, with 11 bases between the two germline ends. The CDR3 is CASSISGGSYEQYF. As DNA, the CDR3 is TGTGCCAGCAGCATAAGCGGAGGCTCCTACGAGCAGTACTTC. Full variable domain (outside the CDR3, taken from reference TRBV7-2 and TRBJ2-7): GAGVSQSPSNKVTEKGKDVELRCDPISGHTALYWYRQSLGQGLEFLIYFQGNSAPDKSGLPSDRFSAERTGGSVSTLTIQRTQQEDSAVYLCASSISGGSYEQYFGPGTRLTVT.

CDR3 DNA sequence: TGCAGTGCTAGCCCGGGACTAGCGGGGGGGCGTGTCGAGCAGTACTTC. It specifies CSASPGLAGGRVEQYF. The genes are TRBV20-1 and TRBJ2-7; 16 bases fit TRBD2. The CDR3 contains 16 residues. In germline, CDR1 is DFQATT, CDR2 SNEGSKA (reference sequence). The V gene end was trimmed by 3 bases and the J gene end by 6 bases; junction bases not matched to a gene: 8.

This clonotype was observed once. V is TRBV25-1 and J is TRBJ2-3, with unresolved D. Germline loops: CDR1 MGHDK, CDR2 SYGVNS. The CDR3 is 15 residues long. Between the trimmed V and J ends, which lost 1 base and 3 bases, there was a span of 11 bases. The CDR3 spells CASSEFSDPTDTQYF. The CDR3, as DNA: TGTGCCAGCAGTGAATTCAGTGACCCGACAGATACGCAGTATTTT.

This clonotype was picked up a small number of times. This sequence joins TRBV11-3 and TRBJ2-7; D might be TRBD1 (6 bases). Looked up from germline, CDR1 is SGHNT and CDR2 is YENEEA. The CDR3 sequence is 15 residues long. V lost 4 bases and J lost 3, with 16 bases in between. Here the CDR3 reads CASSSSAGRGYEQYF. CDR3 nucleotide sequence: TGTGCCAGCAGCTCCAGCGCCGGCAGGGGCTACGAGCAGTACTTC.